Described below is a single T cell receptor (beta chain) sequence and its context. The study recruited people aged roughly 18 to 95 years across 24 US areas. This record comes from a study of blood T cell repertoires in COVID-19. Germline V gene data show CDR1 as SEHNR and CDR2 as FQNEAQ (reference sequence). The CDR3 is made up of 13 amino acids. The V gene end was trimmed by 5 bases and the J gene end by 8 bases; junction bases not matched to a gene: 6. The method was immunoSEQ multiplex PCR; TCRdb's version includes in-frame clones alone and lacks a portion of them. The table has roughly 180,000 clones, 70% to 80% seen once.

The sequencing sample was made of PBMCs or T cells enriched from blood (not recorded which). The V call is TRBV7-9, the J call TRBJ2-1; TRBD2 aligns across 7 bases. This sequence was found in a man between 60 and 75 years old who had been exposed to COVID-19. The CDR3 nucleotides read TGTGCCAGCAGCCCACTGGGGGGGGATGAGCAGTTCTTC. Its protein product is CASSPLGGDEQFF.